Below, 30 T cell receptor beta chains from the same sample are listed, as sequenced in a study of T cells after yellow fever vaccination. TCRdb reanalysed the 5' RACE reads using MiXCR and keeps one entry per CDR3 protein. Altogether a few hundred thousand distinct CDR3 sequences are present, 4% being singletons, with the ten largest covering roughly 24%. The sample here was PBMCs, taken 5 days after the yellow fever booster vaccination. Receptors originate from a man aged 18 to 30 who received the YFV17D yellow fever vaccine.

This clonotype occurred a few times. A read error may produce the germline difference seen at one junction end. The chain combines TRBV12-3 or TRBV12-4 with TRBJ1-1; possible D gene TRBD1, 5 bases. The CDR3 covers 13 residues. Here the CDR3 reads CARSSQENTEAFF. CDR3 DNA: TGTGCCAGAAGTTCACAGGAGAACACTGAAGCTTTCTTT.

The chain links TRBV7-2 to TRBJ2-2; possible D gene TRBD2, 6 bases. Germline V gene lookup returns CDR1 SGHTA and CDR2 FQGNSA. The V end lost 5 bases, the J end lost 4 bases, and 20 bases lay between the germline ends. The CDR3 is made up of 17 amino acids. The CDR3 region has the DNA TGTGCCAGCAGCCCCCCTCCCAAGCGGGCCTCCACCGGGGAGCTGTTTTTT. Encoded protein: CASSPPPKRASTGELFF.

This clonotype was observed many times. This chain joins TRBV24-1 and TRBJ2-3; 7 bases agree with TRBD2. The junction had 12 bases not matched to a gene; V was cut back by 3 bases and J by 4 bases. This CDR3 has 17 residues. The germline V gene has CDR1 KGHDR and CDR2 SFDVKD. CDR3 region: CATSDPLALVGADTQYF. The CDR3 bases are TGTGCCACCAGTGATCCACTAGCGCTCGTTGGAGCAGATACGCAGTATTTT.

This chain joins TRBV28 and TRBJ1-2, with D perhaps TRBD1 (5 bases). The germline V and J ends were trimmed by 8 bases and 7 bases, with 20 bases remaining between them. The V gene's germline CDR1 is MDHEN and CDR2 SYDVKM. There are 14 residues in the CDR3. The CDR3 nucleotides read TGTGCCAGCGGGCGAGGGACCGCACTCGGTGGCTACACCTTC. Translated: CASGRGTALGGYTF.

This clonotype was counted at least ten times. CDR3 sequence: CASSPTPYNEQFF. The CDR3 coding sequence is TGTGCCAGCAGCCCGACCCCCTACAATGAGCAGTTCTTC. The V call is TRBV7-2, the J call TRBJ2-1; D is undetermined. Germline V gives CDR1 SGHTA, CDR2 FQGNSA. The CDR3 totals 13 residues. V lost 5 bases and J 2 bases, leaving 7 bases between the germline ends.

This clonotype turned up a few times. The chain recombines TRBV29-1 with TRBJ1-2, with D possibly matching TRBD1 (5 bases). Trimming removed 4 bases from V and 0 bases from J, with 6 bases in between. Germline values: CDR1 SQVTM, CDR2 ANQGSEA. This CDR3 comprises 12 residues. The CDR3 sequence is CSVVGANYGYTF. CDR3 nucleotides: TGCAGCGTTGTAGGGGCTAACTATGGCTACACCTTC.

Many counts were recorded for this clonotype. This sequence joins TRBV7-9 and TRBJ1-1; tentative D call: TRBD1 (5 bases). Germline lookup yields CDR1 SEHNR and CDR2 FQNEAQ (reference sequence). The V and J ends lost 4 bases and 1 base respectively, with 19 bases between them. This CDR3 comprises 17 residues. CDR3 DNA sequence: TGTGCCAGCAGCTCCAGCCGATCCGGGACGGAGAACACTGAAGCTTTCTTT. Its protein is CASSSSRSGTENTEAFF.

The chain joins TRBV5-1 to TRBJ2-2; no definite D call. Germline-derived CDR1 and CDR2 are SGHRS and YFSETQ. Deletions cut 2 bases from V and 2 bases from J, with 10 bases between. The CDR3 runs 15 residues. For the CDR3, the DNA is TGCGCCAGCAGCTTTATAGACCTAAACACCGGGGAGCTGTTTTTT. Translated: CASSFIDLNTGELFF.

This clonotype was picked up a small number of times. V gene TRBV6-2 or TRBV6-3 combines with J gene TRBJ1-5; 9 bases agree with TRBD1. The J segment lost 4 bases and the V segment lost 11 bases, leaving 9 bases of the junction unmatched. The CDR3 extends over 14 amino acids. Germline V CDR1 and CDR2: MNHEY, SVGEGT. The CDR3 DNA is TGTGCCGGTGGATCCGGGACAGGGAATCAGCCCCAGCATTTT. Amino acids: CAGGSGTGNQPQHF.

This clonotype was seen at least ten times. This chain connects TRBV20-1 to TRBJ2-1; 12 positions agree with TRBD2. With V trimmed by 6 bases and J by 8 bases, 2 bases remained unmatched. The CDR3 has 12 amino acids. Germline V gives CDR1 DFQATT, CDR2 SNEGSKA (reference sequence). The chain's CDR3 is CSARTSGDEQFF. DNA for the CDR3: TGCAGTGCCCGGACTAGCGGGGATGAGCAGTTCTTC.

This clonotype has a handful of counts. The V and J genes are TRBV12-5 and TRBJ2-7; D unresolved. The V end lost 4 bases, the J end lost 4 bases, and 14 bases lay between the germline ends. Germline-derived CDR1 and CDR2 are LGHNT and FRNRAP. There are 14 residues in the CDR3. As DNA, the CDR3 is TGTGCTAGTGGTTCGTCCGGCATAAAATACGAGCAGTACGTC. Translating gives CASGSSGIKYEQYV.

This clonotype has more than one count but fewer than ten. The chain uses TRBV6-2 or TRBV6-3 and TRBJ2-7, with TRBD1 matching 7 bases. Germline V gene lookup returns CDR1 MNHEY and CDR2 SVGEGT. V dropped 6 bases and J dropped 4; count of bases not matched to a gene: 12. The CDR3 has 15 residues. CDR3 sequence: CASSRNPGQNYEQYV. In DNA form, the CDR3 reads TGTGCCAGCAGCCGAAACCCGGGACAGAATTACGAGCAGTACGTC.

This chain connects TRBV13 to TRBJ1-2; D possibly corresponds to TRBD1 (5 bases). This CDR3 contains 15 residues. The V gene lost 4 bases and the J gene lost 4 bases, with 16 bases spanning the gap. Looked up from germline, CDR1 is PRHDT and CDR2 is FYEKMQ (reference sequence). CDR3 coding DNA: TGTGCCAGCAGCTACCAAAGAACAGGTGCCTATGGCTACACCTTC. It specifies CASSYQRTGAYGYTF.

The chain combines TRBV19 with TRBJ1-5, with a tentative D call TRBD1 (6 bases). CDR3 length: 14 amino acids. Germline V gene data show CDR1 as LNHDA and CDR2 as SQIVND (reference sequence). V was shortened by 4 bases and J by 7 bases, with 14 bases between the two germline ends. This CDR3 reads CASSTPGVRQPQHF. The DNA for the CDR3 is TGTGCCAGTAGTACCCCAGGGGTCCGACAGCCCCAGCATTTT.

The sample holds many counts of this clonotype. The CDR3 bases are TGCAGTGCTAGAGCCGGGACTAGCTTCCAAGAGACCCAGTACTTC. It encodes CSARAGTSFQETQYF. This chain links TRBV20-1 with TRBJ2-5; 9 bases align to TRBD2. V dropped 1 base and J dropped 1; count of bases not matched to a gene: 4. Germline CDR1 and CDR2: DFQATT and SNEGSKA (reference sequence). The CDR3 runs to 15 residues.

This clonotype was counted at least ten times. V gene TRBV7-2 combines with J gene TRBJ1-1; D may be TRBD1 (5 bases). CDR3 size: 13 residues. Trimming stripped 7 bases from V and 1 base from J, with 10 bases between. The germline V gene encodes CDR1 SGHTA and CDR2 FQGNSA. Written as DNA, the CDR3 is TGTGCCAGCATGAGGGGTCCGAACACTGAAGCTTTCTTT. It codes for CASMRGPNTEAFF.

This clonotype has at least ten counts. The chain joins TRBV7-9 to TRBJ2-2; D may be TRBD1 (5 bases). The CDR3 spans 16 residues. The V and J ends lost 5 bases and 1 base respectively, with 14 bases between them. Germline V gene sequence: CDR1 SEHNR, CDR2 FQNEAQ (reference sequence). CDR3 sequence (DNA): TGTGCCAGCAGCCTCTACAGGACGGGGAACACCGGGGAGCTGTTTTTT. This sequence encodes CASSLYRTGNTGELFF.

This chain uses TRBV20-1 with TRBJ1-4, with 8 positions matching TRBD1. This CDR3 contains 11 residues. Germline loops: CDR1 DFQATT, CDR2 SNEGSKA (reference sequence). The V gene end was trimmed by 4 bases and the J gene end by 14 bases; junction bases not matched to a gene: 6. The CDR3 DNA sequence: TGCAGTGCTACTACAGGGGGATGGCTGTTTTTT. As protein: CSATTGGWLFF.

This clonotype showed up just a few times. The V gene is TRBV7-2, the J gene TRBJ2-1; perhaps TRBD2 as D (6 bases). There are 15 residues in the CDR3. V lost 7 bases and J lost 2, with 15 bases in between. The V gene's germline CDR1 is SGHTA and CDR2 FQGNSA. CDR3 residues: CASMPSRGTYNEQFF. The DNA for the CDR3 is TGTGCCAGCATGCCTTCGCGGGGTACCTACAATGAGCAGTTCTTC.

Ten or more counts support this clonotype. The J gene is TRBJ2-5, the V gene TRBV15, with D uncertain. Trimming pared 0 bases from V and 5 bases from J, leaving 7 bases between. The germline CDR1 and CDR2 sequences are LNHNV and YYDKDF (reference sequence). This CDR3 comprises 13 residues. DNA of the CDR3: TGTGCCACCAGCAGAGAGTCCCTTGAGACCCAGTACTTC. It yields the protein CATSRESLETQYF.

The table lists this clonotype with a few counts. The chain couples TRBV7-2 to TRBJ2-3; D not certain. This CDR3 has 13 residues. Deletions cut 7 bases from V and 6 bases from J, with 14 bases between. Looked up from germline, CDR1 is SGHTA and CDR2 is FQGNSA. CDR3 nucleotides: TGTGCCAGCACCCCCATACCTGCCGATACGCAGTATTTT. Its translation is CASTPIPADTQYF.

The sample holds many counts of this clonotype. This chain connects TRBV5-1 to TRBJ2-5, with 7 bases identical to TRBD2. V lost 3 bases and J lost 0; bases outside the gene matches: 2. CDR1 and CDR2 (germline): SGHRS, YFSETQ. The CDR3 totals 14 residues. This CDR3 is CASSYGGYQETQYF. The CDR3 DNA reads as TGCGCCAGCAGCTACGGGGGGTACCAAGAGACCCAGTACTTC.

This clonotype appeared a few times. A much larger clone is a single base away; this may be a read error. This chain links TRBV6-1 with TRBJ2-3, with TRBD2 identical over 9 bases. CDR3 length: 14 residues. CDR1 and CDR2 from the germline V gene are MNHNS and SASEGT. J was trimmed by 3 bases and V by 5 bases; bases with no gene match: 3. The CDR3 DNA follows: TGTGCCAGCAGTCAAGGACTAGCGACAGATACGCAGTATTTT. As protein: CASSQGLATDTQYF.

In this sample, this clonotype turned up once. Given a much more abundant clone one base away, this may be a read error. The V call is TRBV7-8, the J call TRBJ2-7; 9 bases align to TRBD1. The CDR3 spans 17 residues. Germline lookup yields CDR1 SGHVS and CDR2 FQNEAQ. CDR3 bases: TGTGCCAGCAGCTTAGTATCCGGGACAGGGCTCTCCTTCGAGCAGTACTTC. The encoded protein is CASSLVSGTGLSFEQYF.

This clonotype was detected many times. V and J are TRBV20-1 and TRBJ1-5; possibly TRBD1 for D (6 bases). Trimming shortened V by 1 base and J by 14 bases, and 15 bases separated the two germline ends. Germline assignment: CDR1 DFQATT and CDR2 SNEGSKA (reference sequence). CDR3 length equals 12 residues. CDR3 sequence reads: CSARGQGPRKHF. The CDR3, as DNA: TGCAGTGCTAGAGGGCAGGGGCCCCGAAAGCATTTT.

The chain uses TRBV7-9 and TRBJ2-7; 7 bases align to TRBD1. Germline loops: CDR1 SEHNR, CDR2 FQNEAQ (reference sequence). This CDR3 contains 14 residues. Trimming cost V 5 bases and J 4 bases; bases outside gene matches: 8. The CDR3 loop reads CASSARDSSYEQYF. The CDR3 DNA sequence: TGTGCCAGCAGCGCTAGGGACAGCTCATACGAGCAGTACTTC. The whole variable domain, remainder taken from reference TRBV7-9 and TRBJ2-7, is DTGVSQNPRHKITKRGQNVTFRCDPISEHNRLYWYRQTLGQGPEFLTYFQNEAQLEKSRLLSDRFSAERPKGSFSTLEIQRTEQGDSAMYLCASSARDSSYEQYFGPGTRLTVT.

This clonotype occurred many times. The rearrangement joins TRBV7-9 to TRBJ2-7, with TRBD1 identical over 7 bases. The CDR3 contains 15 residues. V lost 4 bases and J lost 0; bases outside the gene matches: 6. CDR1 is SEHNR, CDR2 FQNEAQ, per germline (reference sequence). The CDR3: CASSSEGQSSYEQYF. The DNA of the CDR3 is TGTGCCAGCAGCTCAGAGGGACAGAGCTCCTACGAGCAGTACTTC.

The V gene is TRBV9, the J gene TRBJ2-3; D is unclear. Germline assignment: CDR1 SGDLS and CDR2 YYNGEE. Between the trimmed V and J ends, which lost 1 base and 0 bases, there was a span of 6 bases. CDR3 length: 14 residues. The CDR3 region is CASSVSSSTDTQYF. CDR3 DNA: TGTGCCAGCAGCGTAAGTAGCAGCACAGATACGCAGTATTTT.

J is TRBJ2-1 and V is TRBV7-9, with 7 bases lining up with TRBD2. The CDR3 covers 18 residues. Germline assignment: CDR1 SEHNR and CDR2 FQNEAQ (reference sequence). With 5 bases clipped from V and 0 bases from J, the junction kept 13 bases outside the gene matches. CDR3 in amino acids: CASSIKEASGFSYNEQFF. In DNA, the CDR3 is TGTGCCAGCAGCATCAAGGAGGCTAGCGGATTCTCCTACAATGAGCAGTTCTTC.

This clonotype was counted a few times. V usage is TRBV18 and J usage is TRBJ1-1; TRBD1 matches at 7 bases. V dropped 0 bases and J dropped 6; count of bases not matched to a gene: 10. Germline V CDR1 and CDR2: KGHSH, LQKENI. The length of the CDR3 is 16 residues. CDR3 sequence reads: CASSPPTAGGLAEAFF. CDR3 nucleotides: TGTGCCAGCTCACCACCGACGGCAGGGGGATTAGCTGAAGCTTTCTTT.